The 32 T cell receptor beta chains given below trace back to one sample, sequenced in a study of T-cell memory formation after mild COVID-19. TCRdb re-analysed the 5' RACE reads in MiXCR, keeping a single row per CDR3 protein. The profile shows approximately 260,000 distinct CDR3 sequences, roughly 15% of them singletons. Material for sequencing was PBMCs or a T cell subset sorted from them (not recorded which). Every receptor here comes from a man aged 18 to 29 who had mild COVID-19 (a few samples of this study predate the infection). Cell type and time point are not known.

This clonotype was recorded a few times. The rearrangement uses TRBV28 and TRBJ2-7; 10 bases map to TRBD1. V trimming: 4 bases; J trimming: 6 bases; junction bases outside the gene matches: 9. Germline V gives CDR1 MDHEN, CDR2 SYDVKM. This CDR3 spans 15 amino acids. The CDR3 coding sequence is TGTGCCAGCAGTTCCGGGACAGGGGAGTGGGCCGAGCAGTACGTC. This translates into CASSSGTGEWAEQYV.

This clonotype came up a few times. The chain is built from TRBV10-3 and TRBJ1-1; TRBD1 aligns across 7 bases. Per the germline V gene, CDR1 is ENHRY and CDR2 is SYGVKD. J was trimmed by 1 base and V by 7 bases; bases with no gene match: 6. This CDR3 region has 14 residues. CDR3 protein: CAITPGQSNTEAFF. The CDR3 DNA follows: TGTGCCATCACTCCGGGACAGTCGAACACTGAAGCTTTCTTT.

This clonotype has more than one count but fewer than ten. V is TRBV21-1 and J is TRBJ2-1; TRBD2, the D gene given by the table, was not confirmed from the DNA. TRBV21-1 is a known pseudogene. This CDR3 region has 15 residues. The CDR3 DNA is TGTGCCAGCAGCCCGGGTAGCGGGGGTTGGGGTGAGCAGTTCTTC. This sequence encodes CASSPGSGGWGEQFF.

The CDR3 loop reads CASRQTGGEQFF. The CDR3 coding sequence is TGTGCCAGCAGGCAAACAGGGGGTGAGCAGTTCTTC. This sequence joins TRBV28 and TRBJ2-1; 8 nucleotides align to TRBD1. The germline V gene has CDR1 MDHEN and CDR2 SYDVKM. J gave up 9 bases and V 6 bases, and 4 bases lay outside the gene matches. The CDR3 runs to 12 residues.

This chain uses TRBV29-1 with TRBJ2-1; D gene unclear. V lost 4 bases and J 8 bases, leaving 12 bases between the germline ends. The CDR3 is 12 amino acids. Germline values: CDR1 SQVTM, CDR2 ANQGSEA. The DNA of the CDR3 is TGCAGCGTTGTTCGGGCTAGTTATGAGCAGTTCTTC. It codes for CSVVRASYEQFF.

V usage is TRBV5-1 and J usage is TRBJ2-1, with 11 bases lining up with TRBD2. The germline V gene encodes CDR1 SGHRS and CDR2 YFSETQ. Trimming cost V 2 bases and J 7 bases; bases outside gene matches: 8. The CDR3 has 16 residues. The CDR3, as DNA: TGCGCCAGCAGCTTCAGCCTAGCGGGGGGTCCGAATGAGCAGTTCTTC. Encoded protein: CASSFSLAGGPNEQFF. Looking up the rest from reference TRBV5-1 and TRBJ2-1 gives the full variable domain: KAGVTQTPRYLIKTRGQQVTLSCSPISGHRSVSWYQQTPGQGLQFLFEYFSETQRNKGNFPGRFSGRQFSNSRSEMNVSTLELGDSALYLCASSFSLAGGPNEQFFGPGTRLTVL.

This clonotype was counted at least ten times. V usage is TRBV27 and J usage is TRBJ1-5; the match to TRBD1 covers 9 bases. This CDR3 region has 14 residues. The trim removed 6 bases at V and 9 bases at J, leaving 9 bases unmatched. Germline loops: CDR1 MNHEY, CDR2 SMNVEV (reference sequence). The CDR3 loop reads CASSKGQGGSPQHF. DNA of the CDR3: TGTGCCAGCAGCAAGGGACAGGGTGGGTCGCCCCAGCATTTT.

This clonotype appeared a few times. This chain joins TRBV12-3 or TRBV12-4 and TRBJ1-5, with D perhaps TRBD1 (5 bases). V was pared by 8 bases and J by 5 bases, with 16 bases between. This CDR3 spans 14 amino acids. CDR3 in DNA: TGTGCCAGCCGCCTCGCGGGGCGGTATCAGCCCCAGCATTTT. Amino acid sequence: CASRLAGRYQPQHF.

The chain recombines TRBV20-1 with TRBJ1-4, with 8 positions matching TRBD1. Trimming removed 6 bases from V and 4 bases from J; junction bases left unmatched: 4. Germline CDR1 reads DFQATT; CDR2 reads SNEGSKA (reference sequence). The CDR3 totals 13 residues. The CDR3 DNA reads TGCAGTGCCGGACAGGGAATTAATGAAAAACTGTTTTTT. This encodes CSAGQGINEKLFF.

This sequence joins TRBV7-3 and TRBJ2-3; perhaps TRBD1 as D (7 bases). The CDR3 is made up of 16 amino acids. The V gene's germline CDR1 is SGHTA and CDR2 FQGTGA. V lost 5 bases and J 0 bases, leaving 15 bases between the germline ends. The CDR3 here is CASSPQQGTSTDTQYF. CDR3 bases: TGTGCCAGCAGCCCCCAACAGGGGACTAGCACAGATACGCAGTATTTT.

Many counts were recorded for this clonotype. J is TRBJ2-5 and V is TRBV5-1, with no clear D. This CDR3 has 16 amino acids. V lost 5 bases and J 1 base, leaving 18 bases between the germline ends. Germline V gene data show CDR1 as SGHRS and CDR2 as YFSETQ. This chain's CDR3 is CASRTSPNVPQETQYF. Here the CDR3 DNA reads TGCGCCAGCAGAACGTCTCCCAACGTCCCCCAAGAGACCCAGTACTTC.

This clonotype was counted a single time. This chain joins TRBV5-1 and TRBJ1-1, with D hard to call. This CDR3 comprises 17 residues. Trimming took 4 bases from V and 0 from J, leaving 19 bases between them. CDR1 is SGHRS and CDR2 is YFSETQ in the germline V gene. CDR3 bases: TGCGCCAGCAGCCCAAACGACCGCCGCCATATGAACACTGAAGCTTTCTTT. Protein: CASSPNDRRHMNTEAFF.

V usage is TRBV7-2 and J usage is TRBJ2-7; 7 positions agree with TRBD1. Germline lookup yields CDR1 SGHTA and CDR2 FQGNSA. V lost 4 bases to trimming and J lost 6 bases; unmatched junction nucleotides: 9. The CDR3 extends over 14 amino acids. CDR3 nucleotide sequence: TGTGCCAGCAGCTCGGGACCAGGGGGAGTCGAGCAGTACTTC. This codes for CASSSGPGGVEQYF.

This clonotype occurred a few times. CDR3 in DNA: TGTGCCAGCAGGGGCGTATCACAAGAGACCCAGTACTTC. Translated, it gives CASRGVSQETQYF. The rearrangement links TRBV4-2 to TRBJ2-5; D is ambiguous. Germline CDR1 reads LGHNA; CDR2 reads YNFKEQ. V gave up 6 bases and J gave up 2 bases, with 10 bases separating them. This CDR3 has 13 amino acids.

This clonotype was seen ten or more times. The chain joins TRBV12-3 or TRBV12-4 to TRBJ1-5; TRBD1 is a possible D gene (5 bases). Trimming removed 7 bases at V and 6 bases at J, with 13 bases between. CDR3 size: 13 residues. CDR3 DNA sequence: TGTGCCAGCAATTTGGGGACTGGTCAGCCCCAGCATTTT. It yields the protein CASNLGTGQPQHF.

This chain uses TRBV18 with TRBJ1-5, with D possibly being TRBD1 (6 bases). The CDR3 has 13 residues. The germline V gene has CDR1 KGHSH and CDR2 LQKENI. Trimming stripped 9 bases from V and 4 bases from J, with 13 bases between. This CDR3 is CASHGQLNQPQHF. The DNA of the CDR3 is TGTGCCAGTCATGGACAGCTTAATCAGCCCCAGCATTTT.

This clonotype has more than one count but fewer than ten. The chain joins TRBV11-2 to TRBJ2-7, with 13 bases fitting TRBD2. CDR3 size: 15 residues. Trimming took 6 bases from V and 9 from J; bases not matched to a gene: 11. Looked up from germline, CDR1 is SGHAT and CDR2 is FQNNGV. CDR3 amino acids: CASRHGLAGAQGQYF. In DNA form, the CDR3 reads TGTGCCAGCAGGCATGGACTAGCGGGGGCCCAAGGGCAGTACTTC.

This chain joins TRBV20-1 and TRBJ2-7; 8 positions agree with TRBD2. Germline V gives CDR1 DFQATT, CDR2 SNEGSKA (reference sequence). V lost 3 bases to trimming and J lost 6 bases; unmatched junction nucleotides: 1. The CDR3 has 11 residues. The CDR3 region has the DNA TGCAGTGCTAGCCGGGGGGGCGAGCAGTACGTC. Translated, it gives CSASRGGEQYV.

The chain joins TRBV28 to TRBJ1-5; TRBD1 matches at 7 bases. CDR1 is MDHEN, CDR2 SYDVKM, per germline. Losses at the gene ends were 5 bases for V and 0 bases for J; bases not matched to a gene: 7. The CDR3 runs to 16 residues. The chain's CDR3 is CASSGTGVYSNQPQHF. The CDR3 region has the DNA TGTGCCAGCAGTGGTACAGGGGTGTATAGCAATCAGCCCCAGCATTTT.

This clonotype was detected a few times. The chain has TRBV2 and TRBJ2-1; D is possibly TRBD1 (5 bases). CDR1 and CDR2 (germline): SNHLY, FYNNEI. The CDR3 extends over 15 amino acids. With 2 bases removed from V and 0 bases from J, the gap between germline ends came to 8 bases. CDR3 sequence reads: CASSEQGTSYNEQFF. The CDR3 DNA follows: TGTGCCAGCAGTGAACAGGGAACCTCCTACAATGAGCAGTTCTTC.

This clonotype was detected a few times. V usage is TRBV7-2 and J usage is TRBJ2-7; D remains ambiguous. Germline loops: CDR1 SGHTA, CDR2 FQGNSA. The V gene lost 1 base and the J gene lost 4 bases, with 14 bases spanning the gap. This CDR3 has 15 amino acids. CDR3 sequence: CASSLVMDTRYEQYF. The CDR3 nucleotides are TGTGCCAGCAGCTTAGTGATGGATACAAGATACGAGCAGTACTTC. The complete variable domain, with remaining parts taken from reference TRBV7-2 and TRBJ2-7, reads GAGVSQSPSNKVTEKGKDVELRCDPISGHTALYWYRQSLGQGLEFLIYFQGNSAPDKSGLPSDRFSAERTGGSVSTLTIQRTQQEDSAVYLCASSLVMDTRYEQYFGPGTRLTVT.

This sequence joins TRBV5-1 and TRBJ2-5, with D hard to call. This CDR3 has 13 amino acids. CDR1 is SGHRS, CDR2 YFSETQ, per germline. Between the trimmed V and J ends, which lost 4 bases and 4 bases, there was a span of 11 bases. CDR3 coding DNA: TGCGCCAGCAGCCCAACCTGGGCAGAGACCCAGTACTTC. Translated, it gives CASSPTWAETQYF.

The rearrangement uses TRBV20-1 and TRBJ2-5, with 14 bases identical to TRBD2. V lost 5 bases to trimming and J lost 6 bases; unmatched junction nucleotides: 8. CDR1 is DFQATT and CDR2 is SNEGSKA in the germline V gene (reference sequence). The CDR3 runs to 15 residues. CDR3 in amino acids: CSASGLAGGAKTQYF. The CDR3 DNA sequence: TGCAGTGCTTCCGGACTAGCGGGGGGAGCAAAGACCCAGTACTTC.

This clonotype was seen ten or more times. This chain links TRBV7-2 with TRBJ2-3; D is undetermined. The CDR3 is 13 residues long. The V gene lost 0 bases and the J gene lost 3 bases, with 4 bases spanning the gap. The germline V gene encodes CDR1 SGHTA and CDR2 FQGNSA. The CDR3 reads CASSLAETDTQYF. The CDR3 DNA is TGTGCCAGCAGCTTAGCTGAGACAGATACGCAGTATTTT.

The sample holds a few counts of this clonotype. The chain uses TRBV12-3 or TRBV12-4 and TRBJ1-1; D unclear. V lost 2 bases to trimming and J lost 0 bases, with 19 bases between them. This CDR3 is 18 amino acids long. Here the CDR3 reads CASSLPPTGLIVNTEAFF. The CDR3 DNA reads TGTGCCAGCAGTTTACCCCCGACGGGCCTCATCGTGAACACTGAAGCTTTCTTT.

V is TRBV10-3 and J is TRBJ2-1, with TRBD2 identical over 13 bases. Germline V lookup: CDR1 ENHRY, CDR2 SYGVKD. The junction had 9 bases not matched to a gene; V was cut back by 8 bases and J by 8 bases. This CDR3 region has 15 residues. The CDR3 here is CAISRTSGGAYEQFF. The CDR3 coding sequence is TGTGCCATCTCGAGAACTAGCGGGGGGGCCTATGAGCAGTTCTTC.

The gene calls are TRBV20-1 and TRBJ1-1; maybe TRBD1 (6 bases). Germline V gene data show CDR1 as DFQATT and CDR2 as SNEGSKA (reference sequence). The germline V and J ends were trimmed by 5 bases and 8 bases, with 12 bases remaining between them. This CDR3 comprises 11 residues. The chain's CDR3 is CSAATGVEAFF. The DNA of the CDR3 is TGCAGTGCTGCGACAGGCGTAGAAGCTTTCTTT.

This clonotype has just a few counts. In DNA form, the CDR3 reads TGTGCCAGCAGTGGCCGGGGCCCCACAGATACGCAGTATTTT. This gives the protein CASSGRGPTDTQYF. This chain joins TRBV6-1 and TRBJ2-3; D might be TRBD1 or TRBD2, each matching 5 bases. Trimming pared 4 bases from V and 2 bases from J, leaving 10 bases between. The germline gives CDR1 MNHNS, CDR2 SASEGT. CDR3 length: 14 amino acids.

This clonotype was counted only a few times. DNA for the CDR3: TGCAGTGCAATAGCGGGGGGGAACAATGAGCAGTTCTTC. Translating gives CSAIAGGNNEQFF. The J gene is TRBJ2-1, the V gene TRBV20-1; 11 nucleotides match TRBD2. V lost 6 bases to trimming and J lost 5 bases; unmatched junction nucleotides: 3. Germline V gene sequence: CDR1 DFQATT, CDR2 SNEGSKA (reference sequence). This CDR3 has 13 amino acids.

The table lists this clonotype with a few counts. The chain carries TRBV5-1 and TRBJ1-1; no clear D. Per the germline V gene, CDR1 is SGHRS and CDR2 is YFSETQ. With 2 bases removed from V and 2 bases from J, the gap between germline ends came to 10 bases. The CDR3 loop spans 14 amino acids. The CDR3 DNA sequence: TGCGCCAGCAGCTTAAGGTCTTTCAACACTGAAGCTTTCTTT. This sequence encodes CASSLRSFNTEAFF.

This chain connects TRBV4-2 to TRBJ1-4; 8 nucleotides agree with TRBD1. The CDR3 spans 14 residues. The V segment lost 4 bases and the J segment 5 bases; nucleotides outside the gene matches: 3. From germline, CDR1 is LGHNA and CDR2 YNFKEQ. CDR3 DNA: TGTGCCAGCAGCCGCGGGACAGGCAATGAAAAACTGTTTTTT. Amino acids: CASSRGTGNEKLFF.

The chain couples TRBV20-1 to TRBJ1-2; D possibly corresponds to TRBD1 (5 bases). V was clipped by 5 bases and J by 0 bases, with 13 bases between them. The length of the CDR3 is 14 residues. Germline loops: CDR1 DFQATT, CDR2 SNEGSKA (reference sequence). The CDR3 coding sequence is TGCAGTGCTGTGGGGGGAGAAGCTAACTATGGCTACACCTTC. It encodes CSAVGGEANYGYTF.